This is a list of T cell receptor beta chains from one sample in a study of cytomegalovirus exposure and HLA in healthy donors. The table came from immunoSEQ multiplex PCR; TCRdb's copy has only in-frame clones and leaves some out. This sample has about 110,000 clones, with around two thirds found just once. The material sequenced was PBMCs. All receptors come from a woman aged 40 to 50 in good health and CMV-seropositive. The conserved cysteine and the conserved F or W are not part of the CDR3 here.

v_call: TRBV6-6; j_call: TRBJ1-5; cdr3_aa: ASSPGVGRRNQPQH
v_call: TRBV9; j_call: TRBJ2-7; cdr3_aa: ASSVHSGGAYEQY
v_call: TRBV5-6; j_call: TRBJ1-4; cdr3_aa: ASSSMTEEKLF
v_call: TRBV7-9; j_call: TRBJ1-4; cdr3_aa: ASSLALAGAEKLF
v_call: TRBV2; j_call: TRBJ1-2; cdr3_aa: ASDRTIYGYT
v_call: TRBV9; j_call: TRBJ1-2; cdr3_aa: ASSAGGGYT
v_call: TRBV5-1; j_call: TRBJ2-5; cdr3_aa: ASSSGGESETQY
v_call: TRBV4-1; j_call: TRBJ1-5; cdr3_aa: ASSHTQGQAHQPQH
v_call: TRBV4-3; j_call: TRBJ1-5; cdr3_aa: ASSQDLNQPQH
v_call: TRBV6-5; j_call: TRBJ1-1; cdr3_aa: ASRRQGWDTEAF
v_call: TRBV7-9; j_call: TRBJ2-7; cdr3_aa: ASSFANSDEQY
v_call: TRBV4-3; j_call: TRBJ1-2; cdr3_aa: ASRQTGMRAGYT
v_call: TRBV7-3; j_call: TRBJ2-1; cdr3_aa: ASSKGLAGVSDEQF
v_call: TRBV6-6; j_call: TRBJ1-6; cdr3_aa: ASNFEGLPGSPLH
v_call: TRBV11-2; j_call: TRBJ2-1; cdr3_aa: ASSQTWLAVNEQF
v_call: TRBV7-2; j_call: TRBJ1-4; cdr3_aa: ASSFAGKSEKLF
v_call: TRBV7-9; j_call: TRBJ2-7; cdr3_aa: ASSLGPDDGS
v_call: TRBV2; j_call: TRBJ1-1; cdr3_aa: ASSEERDTEAF
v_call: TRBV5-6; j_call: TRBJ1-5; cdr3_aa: ASSIGQYQPQH
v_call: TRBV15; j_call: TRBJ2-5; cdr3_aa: ATSRDRSGVQETQY
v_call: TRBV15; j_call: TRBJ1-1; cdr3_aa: ATSRDLGTSNTEAF
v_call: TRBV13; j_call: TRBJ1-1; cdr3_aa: ASSPGIDTEAF
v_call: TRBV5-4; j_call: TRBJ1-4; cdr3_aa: ASSLVGATNEKLF
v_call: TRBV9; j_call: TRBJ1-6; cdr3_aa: ASSVEGGGNSPLH
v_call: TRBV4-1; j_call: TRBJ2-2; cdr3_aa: ASSQTTGTSANTGELF
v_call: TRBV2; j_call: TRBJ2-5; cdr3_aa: ATRTGGQETQY
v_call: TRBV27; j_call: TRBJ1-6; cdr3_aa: ASSPYRNGGSPLH
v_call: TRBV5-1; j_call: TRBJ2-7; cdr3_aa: ASSQDRDEQY
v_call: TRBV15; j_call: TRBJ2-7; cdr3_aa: ATSRSRTANYEQY
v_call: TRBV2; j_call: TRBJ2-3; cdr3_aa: ASSLRLAASTDTQY
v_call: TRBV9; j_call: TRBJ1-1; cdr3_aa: ASSPLGQGGTEAF
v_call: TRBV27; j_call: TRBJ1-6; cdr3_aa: ASSLSPAGGDSPLH
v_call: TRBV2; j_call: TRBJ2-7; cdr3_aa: ASRQAYEQY